These 13 T cell receptor beta chains originate from one sample sequenced in a study of blood T cell repertoires in COVID-19. Some clones are missing from TCRdb's copy, which holds only in-frame ones; the method was immunoSEQ multiplex PCR. This sample has 80,000 or so clones, with roughly 80% found just once. Source material: peripheral blood. Receptors were obtained from a human donor in a cohort sampled during active COVID-19.

V gene TRBV6-5 combines with J gene TRBJ1-5; TRBD1 aligns across 10 bases. The V gene's germline CDR1 is MNHEY and CDR2 SVGAGI. This CDR3 is 15 amino acids long. The V gene end was trimmed by 6 bases and the J gene end by 3 bases; junction bases not matched to a gene: 5. The CDR3 sequence: CASSRGQGLNQPQHF. CDR3 DNA: TGTGCCAGCAGCCGGGGACAGGGGCTCAATCAGCCCCAGCATTTT.

J is TRBJ1-5 and V is TRBV3-1 (or the pseudogene TRBV3-2), with 9 bases lining up with TRBD1. Germline loops: CDR1 LGHDT, CDR2 YNNKEL (reference sequence). There are 12 residues in the CDR3. V shed 4 bases and J 11 bases; nucleotides not matched to a gene: 3. CDR3: CASSPGQGSQHF. Written as DNA, the CDR3 is TGTGCCAGCAGCCCTGGACAGGGGTCCCAGCATTTT.

V is TRBV28 and J is TRBJ1-1; D might be TRBD1 (6 bases). CDR1 is MDHEN and CDR2 is SYDVKM in the germline V gene. This CDR3 contains 14 residues. Trimming removed 6 bases at V and 1 base at J, with 12 bases between. The chain's CDR3 is CASSSPRGNTEAFF. The CDR3, as DNA: TGTGCCAGCAGCTCCCCCAGGGGGAACACTGAAGCTTTCTTT.

The chain joins TRBV5-4 to TRBJ2-3, with TRBD2 identical over 10 bases. V lost 0 bases to trimming and J lost 3 bases; unmatched junction nucleotides: 1. CDR1 is SGHNT and CDR2 is YYREEE in the germline V gene (reference sequence). This CDR3 has 15 amino acids. The CDR3 DNA is TGTGCCAGCAGCTTGGAAGCGGGGGGGACAGATACGCAGTATTTT. Translated, it gives CASSLEAGGTDTQYF. Drawing the rest from reference TRBV5-4 and TRBJ2-3, the complete variable domain is ETGVTQSPTHLIKTRGQQVTLRCSSQSGHNTVSWYQQALGQGPQFIFQYYREEENGRGNFPPRFSGLQFPNYSSELNVNALELDDSALYLCASSLEAGGTDTQYFGPGTRLTVL.

The rearrangement uses TRBV28 and TRBJ2-5, with D possibly TRBD2 on 7 matching bases. The V end was cut by 3 bases, the J end by 5 bases, with 16 bases between. This CDR3 is built from 15 residues. Per germline, CDR1 MDHEN and CDR2 SYDVKM. The CDR3 nucleotides are TGTGCCAGCAGTTTCCGGAGGGGGGGGAAGGAGACCCAGTACTTC. Its translation is CASSFRRGGKETQYF. Full variable domain (outside the CDR3, taken from reference TRBV28 and TRBJ2-5): DVKVTQSSRYLVKRTGEKVFLECVQDMDHENMFWYRQDPGLGLRLIYFSYDVKMKEKGDIPEGYSVSREKKERFSLILESASTNQTSMYLCASSFRRGGKETQYFGPGTRLLVL.

This chain connects TRBV7-9 to TRBJ2-1, with 9 nucleotides matching TRBD1. Losses at the gene ends were 2 bases for V and 6 bases for J; bases not matched to a gene: 8. The CDR3 contains 16 residues. The germline gives CDR1 SEHNR, CDR2 FQNEAQ (reference sequence). CDR3 region: CASSLTWTGVANEQFF. CDR3 sequence (DNA): TGTGCCAGCAGCTTAACTTGGACAGGGGTTGCCAATGAGCAGTTCTTC.

This chain uses TRBV3-1 (or the pseudogene TRBV3-2) with TRBJ1-5; the match to TRBD1 covers 9 bases. Germline CDR1 and CDR2: LGHDT and YNNKEL (reference sequence). CDR3 length: 18 amino acids. Unmatched junction bases numbered 11, after V lost 1 base and J lost 4 bases. The CDR3 coding sequence is TGTGCCAGCAGCCAAGTATTTGGGGACAGGGCTGATAATCAGCCCCAGCATTTT. Translation gives CASSQVFGDRADNQPQHF.

V is TRBV2 and J is TRBJ1-1; D gene ambiguous. Germline CDR1 is SNHLY and CDR2 is FYNNEI. V lost 9 bases and J lost 0, with 5 bases in between. This CDR3 region has 11 residues. CDR3: CASLLNTEAFF. In DNA, the CDR3 is TGTGCCAGTCTGTTGAACACTGAAGCTTTCTTT.

The chain couples TRBV6-1 to TRBJ2-7; D is possibly TRBD2 (5 bases). The CDR3 contains 15 residues. Germline V gene sequence: CDR1 MNHNS, CDR2 SASEGT. With 0 bases removed from V and 2 bases from J, the gap between germline ends came to 11 bases. For the CDR3, the DNA is TGTGCCAGCAGTGAAGCGCCAGCGGCCACCTACGAGCAGTACTTC. This sequence encodes CASSEAPAATYEQYF.

The chain employs TRBV7-2 and TRBJ1-1; no reliable D call. The CDR3 has 16 residues. Germline CDR1 reads SGHTA; CDR2 reads FQGNSA. Trimming cost V 1 base and J 0 bases, with 12 bases left between them. Written as DNA, the CDR3 is TGTGCCAGCAGCTTAGGCTTAACAGAAATGAACACTGAAGCTTTCTTT. Translated: CASSLGLTEMNTEAFF.

V is TRBV11-2 and J is TRBJ2-3; 8 nucleotides agree with TRBD2. The V gene's germline CDR1 is SGHAT and CDR2 FQNNGV. V lost 2 bases, J lost 2 bases, and 15 bases stayed unmatched. The CDR3 sequence is 19 residues long. The CDR3 reads CASSLTGGLYGRDTDTQYF. The CDR3 DNA reads as TGTGCCAGCAGCTTAACGGGGGGCCTTTACGGGAGGGACACAGATACGCAGTATTTT.

The chain uses TRBV7-9 and TRBJ1-2, with D unresolved. Germline-derived CDR1 and CDR2 are SEHNR and FQNEAQ (reference sequence). The CDR3 sequence is 17 residues long. Trimming took off 0 bases at V and 3 bases at J, with 17 bases between the two ends. CDR3 coding DNA: TGTGCCAGCAGCTTAGCAGGGAGGGTATCTAAGGACTATGGCTACACCTTC. It encodes CASSLAGRVSKDYGYTF.

The V call is TRBV4-3, the J call TRBJ1-4; 8 bases are shared with TRBD1. V lost 1 base and J lost 3; bases outside the gene matches: 4. CDR1 is LGHNA and CDR2 is YSLEER in the germline V gene. This CDR3 contains 16 residues. CDR3: CASSQGQGLANEKLFF. The CDR3 DNA reads TGCGCCAGCAGCCAAGGACAGGGGCTAGCTAATGAAAAACTGTTTTTT.